The 31 T cell receptor beta chains below were found in one sample sequenced in a study of CD8 T cells in Susac syndrome. The RNA input was roughly 0.45 to 1 ug, and it was reverse transcribed with random hexamers. One entry per CDR3 protein, called by TCRdb with MiXCR from the immunoSEQ multiplex PCR reads. There are about 84,000 distinct CDR3 sequences in the sample; approximately 96% occur only once, and approximately 0.39% lies in the top ten. Sequencing was performed on CD8+ T cells from PBMCs. The origin of the receptors is a human donor with Susac syndrome.

This chain links TRBV13 with TRBJ1-1, with no clear D. This CDR3 comprises 12 residues. V lost 0 bases to trimming and J lost 8 bases, with 7 bases between them. Per germline, CDR1 PRHDT and CDR2 FYEKMQ (reference sequence). The CDR3 protein is CASSLGRPEAFF. CDR3 nucleotides: TGTGCCAGCAGCTTAGGCCGCCCGGAAGCTTTCTTT.

The genes are TRBV28 and TRBJ2-7, with 7 bases aligning to TRBD1. V dropped 5 bases and J dropped 2; count of bases not matched to a gene: 6. Germline CDR1 and CDR2: MDHEN and SYDVKM. The CDR3 spans 14 residues. CDR3 protein: CASSDLGQPYEQYV. The CDR3 DNA reads as TGTGCCAGCAGTGACTTGGGACAGCCCTACGAGCAGTACGTC.

The chain joins TRBV13 to TRBJ2-7, with a possible D match to TRBD1 (5 bases). Trimming took 0 bases from V and 0 from J, leaving 6 bases between them. In germline, CDR1 is PRHDT, CDR2 FYEKMQ (reference sequence). The CDR3 covers 14 residues. CDR3 nucleotides: TGTGCCAGCAGCTTAGGAGACAGCTCCTACGAGCAGTACTTC. This translates into CASSLGDSSYEQYF. The full variable domain, completed using reference TRBV13 and TRBJ2-7, is AAGVIQSPRHLIKEKRETATLKCYPIPRHDTVYWYQQGPGQDPQFLISFYEKMQSDKGSIPDRFSAQQFSDYHSELNMSSLELGDSALYFCASSLGDSSYEQYFGPGTRLTVT.

The J gene is TRBJ1-2, the V gene TRBV29-1, with TRBD1 as a possible D gene (5 bases). In germline, CDR1 is SQVTM, CDR2 ANQGSEA. V dropped 3 bases and J dropped 5 bases, with 16 bases sitting between them. The CDR3 loop spans 14 amino acids. The CDR3 loop reads CSVEIGAVSYGYTF. CDR3 nucleotides: TGCAGCGTTGAGATCGGGGCCGTCTCTTATGGCTACACCTTC. Full variable domain (outside the CDR3, taken from reference TRBV29-1 and TRBJ1-2): SAVISQKPSRDICQRGTSLTIQCQVDSQVTMMFWYRQQPGQSLTLIATANQGSEATYESGFVIDKFPISRPNLTFSTLTVSNMSPEDSSIYLCSVEIGAVSYGYTFGSGTRLTVV.

The chain carries TRBV29-1 and TRBJ2-7; TRBD2 aligns across 12 bases. The CDR3 covers 15 residues. V gave up 0 bases and J gave up 3 bases; unmatched junction bases: 3. In germline, CDR1 is SQVTM, CDR2 ANQGSEA. For the CDR3, the DNA is TGCAGCGTTGAAGAGGCTAGCGGGAGGGACTACGAGCAGTACTTC. Translated: CSVEEASGRDYEQYF.

In this sample, this clonotype turned up once. The gene calls are TRBV29-1 and TRBJ2-1; possibly TRBD1 or TRBD2 for D (7 bases each). Germline V CDR1 and CDR2: SQVTM, ANQGSEA. Trimming stripped 8 bases from V and 6 bases from J, with 14 bases between. The CDR3 spans 12 residues. The CDR3 spells CSLQGEGNEQFF. Here the CDR3 DNA reads TGCAGCCTGCAGGGGGAGGGCAATGAGCAGTTCTTC.

The chain links TRBV7-9 to TRBJ1-1, with 8 bases aligning to TRBD1. V was clipped by 1 base and J by 5 bases; unmatched bases: 15. The CDR3 runs 18 residues. CDR1 and CDR2 (germline): SEHNR, FQNEAQ (reference sequence). CDR3: CASSLGAPRAGGRTEAFF. The CDR3 DNA is TGTGCCAGCAGCTTAGGAGCCCCCCGGGCAGGGGGCAGGACTGAAGCTTTCTTT.

This clonotype was counted a single time. This chain connects TRBV19 to TRBJ1-2; D gene ambiguous. Trimming pared 7 bases from V and 8 bases from J, leaving 20 bases between. This CDR3 region has 14 residues. The V gene's germline CDR1 is LNHDA and CDR2 SQIVND (reference sequence). In DNA form, the CDR3 reads TGTGCCAGTAACCCCGTCCTCGACCTGGGGGGCTACACCTTC. Its translation is CASNPVLDLGGYTF.

A word on this clonotype: One junction end does not reproduce the germline sequence, and a read error may be involved. The chain carries TRBV29-1 and TRBJ1-2; TRBD1 is a possible D gene (5 bases). Germline V CDR1 and CDR2: SQVTM, ANQGSEA. This CDR3 is built from 14 residues. CDR3 sequence: CSVEELKTDYGHTF. In DNA form, the CDR3 reads TGCAGCGTTGAAGAGTTAAAGACAGACTATGGCCACACCTTC.

This clonotype has more than one count but fewer than ten. The rearrangement joins TRBV6-5 to TRBJ1-1; D is possibly TRBD1 (6 bases). Trimming removed 9 bases at V and 10 bases at J, with 6 bases between. Germline V CDR1 and CDR2: MNHEY, SVGAGI. The CDR3 contains 8 residues. In DNA form, the CDR3 reads TGTGCCAGGACAGGAGCTTTCTTT. This sequence encodes CARTGAFF.

V usage is TRBV15 and J usage is TRBJ1-2; the match to TRBD1 covers 7 bases. J was trimmed by 4 bases and V by 3 bases; bases with no gene match: 8. The CDR3 extends over 15 amino acids. The germline gives CDR1 LNHNV, CDR2 YYDKDF (reference sequence). CDR3 sequence (DNA): TGTGCCACCAGCAGGGGGGACAGCCCCTCCTATGGCTACACCTTC. Its translation: CATSRGDSPSYGYTF.

This clonotype was observed a single time. The rearrangement joins TRBV7-9 to TRBJ1-6; TRBD1 matches at 8 bases. The ends lost 5 bases at V and 10 bases at J; junction bases unmatched: 13. This CDR3 has 16 residues. In germline, CDR1 is SEHNR, CDR2 FQNEAQ (reference sequence). This CDR3 reads CASSQSRTGWLSPLHF. CDR3 nucleotides: TGTGCCAGCAGCCAATCCCGGACAGGGTGGTTGTCACCCCTCCACTTT.

The gene calls are TRBV4-1 and TRBJ2-7; 7 positions agree with TRBD2. Per germline, CDR1 MGHRA and CDR2 YSYEKL. V gave up 2 bases and J gave up 5 bases; unmatched junction bases: 6. The CDR3 runs 14 residues. The CDR3 region has the DNA TGCGCCAGCAGCCAATCGAACAGCGGGGACGAGCAGTACTTC. Amino acid sequence: CASSQSNSGDEQYF.

The chain joins TRBV5-1 to TRBJ1-1; TRBD1 matches 7 bases. V gave up 0 bases and J gave up 6 bases; unmatched junction bases: 2. Germline loops: CDR1 SGHRS, CDR2 YFSETQ. This CDR3 is built from 13 residues. The CDR3 nucleotides read TGCGCCAGCAGCTTGGCCGGGACAGCTGAAGCTTTCTTT. Translated: CASSLAGTAEAFF.

J is TRBJ2-1 and V is TRBV9; TRBD2 might be the D (6 bases). Trimming pared 3 bases from V and 4 bases from J, leaving 14 bases between. The germline gives CDR1 SGDLS, CDR2 YYNGEE. The length of the CDR3 is 15 residues. For the CDR3, the DNA is TGTGCCAGCAGCGCCCCCTCGGGGGTTTACAATGAGCAGTTCTTC. The encoded protein is CASSAPSGVYNEQFF. Supplemented by reference TRBV9 and TRBJ2-1, the full variable domain reads DSGVTQTPKHLITATGQRVTLRCSPRSGDLSVYWYQQSLDQGLQFLIQYYNGEERAKGNILERFSAQQFPDLHSELNLSSLELGDSALYFCASSAPSGVYNEQFFGPGTRLTVL.

This rearrangement joins TRBV29-1 to TRBJ2-7; TRBD1 agrees at 7 bases. The CDR3 runs 12 residues. The V gene's germline CDR1 is SQVTM and CDR2 ANQGSEA. V was pared by 5 bases and J by 6 bases, with 7 bases of the junction left unmatched. CDR3 DNA: TGCAGCGTTTGGGGACAGCAGCTCGAGCAGTACTTC. Amino acids: CSVWGQQLEQYF.

The chain has TRBV12-3 or TRBV12-4 and TRBJ2-5, with 7 bases matching TRBD2. V shed 6 bases and J 2 bases; nucleotides not matched to a gene: 9. The CDR3 totals 15 residues. This chain's CDR3 is CASSTPKAGQETQYF. CDR3 nucleotides: TGTGCCAGCAGCACCCCTAAAGCGGGGCAAGAGACCCAGTACTTC.

V and J are TRBV29-1 and TRBJ2-1; 11 positions agree with TRBD2. The CDR3 is 16 amino acids. Germline assignment: CDR1 SQVTM and CDR2 ANQGSEA. V shed 4 bases, J shed 7 bases, and the junction held 12 bases outside the gene matches. In nucleotides, the CDR3 is TGCAGCGTTGGGGAATCAATAGCTAGCGGGGGGAATGAGCAGTTCTTC. This codes for CSVGESIASGGNEQFF.

The chain recombines TRBV2 with TRBJ2-7; D may be TRBD2 (5 bases). This CDR3 spans 13 amino acids. Trimming stripped 6 bases from V and 3 bases from J, with 12 bases between. Germline loops: CDR1 SNHLY, CDR2 FYNNEI. In nucleotides, the CDR3 is TGTGCCAGCAGGGGGAGCAAGAACTACGAGCAGTACTTC. Its protein is CASRGSKNYEQYF.

The CDR3 sequence is CASSLKGQMNTEAFF. CDR3 DNA sequence: TGTGCCAGCAGTTTAAAGGGACAGATGAACACTGAAGCTTTCTTT. The chain uses TRBV27 and TRBJ1-1, with 7 bases lining up with TRBD1. The CDR3 totals 15 residues. Germline values: CDR1 MNHEY, CDR2 SMNVEV (reference sequence). V was clipped by 2 bases and J by 0 bases; unmatched bases: 3.

The gene calls are TRBV9 and TRBJ2-7; D perhaps matches TRBD2 (6 bases). Germline CDR1 and CDR2: SGDLS and YYNGEE. The CDR3 loop spans 14 amino acids. V lost 0 bases to trimming and J lost 3 bases, with 10 bases between them. CDR3 protein: CASSVGIAVYEQYF. For the CDR3, the DNA is TGTGCCAGCAGCGTAGGAATAGCGGTCTACGAGCAGTACTTC.

This rearrangement joins TRBV7-6 to TRBJ2-5; 11 bases map to TRBD2. Germline V gives CDR1 SGHVS, CDR2 FNYEAQ. The CDR3 consists of 14 residues. Trimming removed 5 bases from V and 4 bases from J; junction bases left unmatched: 3. In DNA, the CDR3 is TGTGCCAGCAGCACAGGGACTAGCGGAGAGACCCAGTACTTC. Its protein is CASSTGTSGETQYF.

The chain couples TRBV24-1 to TRBJ2-3; D not resolved. In germline, CDR1 is KGHDR, CDR2 SFDVKD. V was pared by 3 bases and J by 3 bases, with 21 bases between. This CDR3 spans 18 amino acids. CDR3 in amino acids: CATSDPEGSLGRTDTQYF. The CDR3 nucleotides read TGTGCCACCAGTGATCCCGAAGGCAGCCTCGGACGGACAGATACGCAGTATTTT.

The sample holds a few counts of this clonotype. V is TRBV25-1 and J is TRBJ2-4; a possible D gene is TRBD2 (5 bases). This CDR3 is built from 14 residues. Looked up from germline, CDR1 is MGHDK and CDR2 is SYGVNS. Trimming pared 7 bases from V and 8 bases from J, leaving 18 bases between. The CDR3 DNA reads as TGTGCCAGCACCCCAATGGGAGTTCCGGACATTCAGTACTTC. It translates to CASTPMGVPDIQYF.

This clonotype has only one observation. The genes are TRBV27 and TRBJ2-7, with D perhaps assigned TRBD1 or TRBD2 (6 bases each). Trimming took 5 bases from V and 2 from J, leaving 16 bases between them. CDR1 MNHEY and CDR2 SMNVEV come from the germline V gene (reference sequence). The CDR3 is made up of 15 amino acids. Here the CDR3 reads CASSLTGTYAYEQYF. CDR3 nucleotides: TGTGCCAGCAGTCTCACAGGGACTTATGCCTACGAGCAGTACTTC.

The chain joins TRBV12-3 or TRBV12-4 to TRBJ1-1; the D is unclear. CDR3 length: 14 residues. V lost 2 bases, J lost 3 bases, and 10 bases lay in between. The CDR3 reads CASSLPGRDTEAFF. As DNA, the CDR3 is TGTGCCAGCAGTTTACCGGGAAGGGACACTGAAGCTTTCTTT.

The chain uses TRBV6-2 or TRBV6-3 and TRBJ2-3; no clear D. CDR1 and CDR2 from the germline V gene are MNHEY and SVGEGT. The CDR3 covers 11 residues. The V end lost 2 bases, the J end lost 7 bases, and 4 bases lay between the germline ends. In nucleotides, the CDR3 is TGTGCCAGCAGTTACGGGTATACGCAGTATTTT. Amino acid sequence: CASSYGYTQYF.

This clonotype was detected once. The chain is built from TRBV20-1 and TRBJ2-3, with D unclear. This CDR3 is 13 amino acids long. Germline V gene data show CDR1 as DFQATT and CDR2 as SNEGSKA (reference sequence). The V end lost 0 bases, the J end lost 3 bases, and 7 bases lay between the germline ends. The CDR3 DNA sequence: TGCAGTGCTAGAGATGCTGAAACAGATACGCAGTATTTT. This translates into CSARDAETDTQYF.

The chain combines TRBV27 with TRBJ2-1; tentatively, D is TRBD2 (5 bases). Germline values: CDR1 MNHEY, CDR2 SMNVEV (reference sequence). The V gene lost 4 bases and the J gene lost 10 bases, with 14 bases spanning the gap. The length of the CDR3 is 13 residues. CDR3: CASSSGPTGEQFF. The CDR3 bases are TGTGCCAGCAGTTCCGGGCCAACGGGGGAGCAGTTCTTC.

The V call is TRBV9, the J call TRBJ1-1; D unresolved. Per germline, CDR1 SGDLS and CDR2 YYNGEE. This CDR3 has 15 residues. The V gene lost 1 base and the J gene lost 2 bases, with 12 bases spanning the gap. The CDR3: CASSVMGSTNTEAFF. CDR3 bases: TGTGCCAGCAGCGTAATGGGGTCAACCAACACTGAAGCTTTCTTT.

This chain connects TRBV24-1 to TRBJ2-7; D gene ambiguous. V was clipped by 5 bases and J by 6 bases, with 4 bases between them. The length of the CDR3 is 10 residues. CDR1 is KGHDR and CDR2 is SFDVKD in the germline V gene. The chain's CDR3 is CATSALEQYV. The CDR3 bases are TGTGCCACCAGTGCCCTCGAGCAGTACGTC.